The present T cell receptor (beta chain) was sequenced within a study of spatial heterogeneity in lung cancer. Findings of the study overall: Tumoral mutation counts were tracked by counts of expanded intratumoral alpha and beta TCRs.

The CDR3 covers 13 residues. V lost 4 bases to trimming and J lost 5 bases, with 11 bases between them. To note about this clonotype: The antigen is unknown.

TCR cDNA molecules were tagged individually, and each one carried a unique molecular identifier. In TCRdb, the 5' RACE reads were re-called with MiXCR into one record per CDR3 protein. Counted here are 16,000 or so distinct CDR3 sequences, over 6.5% occurring once; the ten biggest clones make up about 20%. Time point meaning: sample taken at primary tumor resection. The cohort: approximately 66 early-stage, untreated non-small cell lung cancer patients. This specimen was lung tumor tissue, taken at surgery. The receptor comes from a female donor with early-stage non-small cell lung cancer. This chain links TRBV12-3 or TRBV12-4 with TRBJ1-1; no definite D call. The CDR3 region is CASSWTVGTEAFF. The CDR3 region has the DNA TGTGCCAGCAGTTGGACTGTGGGAACTGAAGCTTTCTTT.